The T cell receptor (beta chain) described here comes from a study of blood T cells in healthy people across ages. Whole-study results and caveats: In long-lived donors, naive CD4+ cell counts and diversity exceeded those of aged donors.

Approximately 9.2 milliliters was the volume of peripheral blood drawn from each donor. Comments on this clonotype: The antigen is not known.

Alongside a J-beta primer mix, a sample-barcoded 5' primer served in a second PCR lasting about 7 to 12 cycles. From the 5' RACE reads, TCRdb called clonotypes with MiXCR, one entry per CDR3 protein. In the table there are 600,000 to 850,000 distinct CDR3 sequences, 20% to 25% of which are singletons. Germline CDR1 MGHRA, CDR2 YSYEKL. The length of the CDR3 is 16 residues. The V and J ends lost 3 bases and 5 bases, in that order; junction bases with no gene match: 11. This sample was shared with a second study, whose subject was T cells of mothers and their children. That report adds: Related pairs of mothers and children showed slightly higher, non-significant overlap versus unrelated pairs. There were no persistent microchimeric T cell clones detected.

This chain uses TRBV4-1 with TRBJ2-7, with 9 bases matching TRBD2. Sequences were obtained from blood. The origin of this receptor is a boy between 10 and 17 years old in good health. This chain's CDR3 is CASSHLLVAGADEQYF. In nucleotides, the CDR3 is TGCGCCAGCAGCCATCTCCTGGTAGCGGGAGCTGACGAGCAGTACTTC.